This T cell receptor (beta chain) was profiled in a study of T-cell reconstitution after alpha-beta-depleted transplantation in children. Study results and caveats: One year post-transplant, T-cell counts and diversity were largely derived from T cells produced anew.

A TCRbeta library incorporating unique molecular identifiers was prepared. TCRdb itself ran the PCR reads through MiXCR, one entry per CDR3 protein. The sample carries about 440,000 distinct CDR3 sequences, 43% recorded once. This clonotype came up a few times. Its cognate antigen is unknown. This CDR3 is built from 15 residues. The V end was cut by 1 base, the J end by 3 bases, with 10 bases between. CDR1 and CDR2 (germline): SGHTA, FQGNSA. The sample here was PBMCs, taken before TCRalphabeta/CD19-depleted stem cell transplant. This rearrangement joins TRBV7-2 to TRBJ1-5; D might be TRBD1 (5 bases). This TCR derives from a girl aged 2-10 years with aplastic anemia, due to receive a stem cell transplant. The CDR3 DNA reads TGTGCCAGCAGCTTAGGGGACTGGGACAATCAGCCCCAGCATTTT. This translates into CASSLGDWDNQPQHF.